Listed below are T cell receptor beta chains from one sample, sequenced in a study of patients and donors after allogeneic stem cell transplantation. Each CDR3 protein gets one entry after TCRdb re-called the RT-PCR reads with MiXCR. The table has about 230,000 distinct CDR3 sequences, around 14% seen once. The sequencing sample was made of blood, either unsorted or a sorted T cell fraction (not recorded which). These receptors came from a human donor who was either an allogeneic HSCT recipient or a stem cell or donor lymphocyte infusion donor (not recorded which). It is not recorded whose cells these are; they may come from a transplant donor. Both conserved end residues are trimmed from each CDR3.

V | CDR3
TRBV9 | ASSVGTGWGYT
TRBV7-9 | ASSSRTVYGYT
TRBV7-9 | ASSLDEGQGTREQY
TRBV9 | ASSADYGNYGYT
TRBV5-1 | ASSLNRQETQY
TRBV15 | ATSRDTADTQY
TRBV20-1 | SAHPLGTQETQY
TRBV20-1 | SARRSRTTGAGGYT
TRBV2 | ASSEIVQPQH
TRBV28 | ASRDTYEQY
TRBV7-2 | ASSLTPGGSYNEQF
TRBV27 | ASSLVLAPEQY
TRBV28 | ASRYRTGGSAYEQY
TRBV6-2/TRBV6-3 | ASTPGGGITDTQY
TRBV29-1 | SVEGGRGYT
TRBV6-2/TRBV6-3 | ASRPTGTQNTGELF
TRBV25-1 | ASTTIDNSPLH
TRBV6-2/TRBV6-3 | ASSYHPQF
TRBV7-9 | ASSSFPQGETGELF
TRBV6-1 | ASSGTGYTGELF
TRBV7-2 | ASSLVPGTGDSPLH
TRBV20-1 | SALGLGTSYEQY